This TCR beta chain was captured by sequencing in a study of tumor-infiltrating lymphocytes in localized non-small cell lung cancer. Study context: Patients included smokers and never-smokers with various histologies, some sampled after neoadjuvant chemotherapy. Study-level findings and limits: Not all patients were TCR sequenced, owing to tissue quantity. Different pieces of the same tissue were used for each assay. Immunotypes IM1 and IM2 had similar TCR-derived T-cell fractions.

Clones were sequenced by immunoSEQ multiplex PCR, and TCRdb holds only the in-frame ones, with some missing. The sample lists 5,500 to 8,000 clones; about 72% were seen once. By share, this clone ranks as medium-sized (0.01 to 0.1%). Antigen: not known. The TCR originated in a human donor with non-small cell lung cancer. Specimen: lung tumor tissue.

The CDR3 DNA sequence: TGCGCCAGCTATCAGGGGAATGAAGCTTTCTTT. Its protein product is CASYQGNEAFF. The genes are TRBV4-1 and TRBJ1-1, with a possible D match to TRBD1 (6 bases). This CDR3 has 11 amino acids. Germline lookup yields CDR1 MGHRA and CDR2 YSYEKL. V was pared by 8 bases and J by 7 bases, with 11 bases between.